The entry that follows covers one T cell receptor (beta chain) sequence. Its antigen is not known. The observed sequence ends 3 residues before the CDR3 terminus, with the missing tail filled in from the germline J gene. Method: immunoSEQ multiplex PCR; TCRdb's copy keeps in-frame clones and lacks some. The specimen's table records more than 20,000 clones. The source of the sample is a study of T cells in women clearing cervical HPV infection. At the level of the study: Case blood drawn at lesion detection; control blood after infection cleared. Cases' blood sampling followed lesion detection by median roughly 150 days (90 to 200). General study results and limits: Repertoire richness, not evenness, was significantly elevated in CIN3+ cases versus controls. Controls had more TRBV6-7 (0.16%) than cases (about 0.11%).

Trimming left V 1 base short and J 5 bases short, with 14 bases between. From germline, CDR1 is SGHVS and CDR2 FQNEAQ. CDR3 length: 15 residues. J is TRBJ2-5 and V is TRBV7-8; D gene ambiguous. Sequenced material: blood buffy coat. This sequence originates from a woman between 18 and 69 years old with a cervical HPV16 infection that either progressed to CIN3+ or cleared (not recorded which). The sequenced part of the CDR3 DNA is TGTGCCAGCAGCTTAGGGCGGCCAAGTGGGGAGACC. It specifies CASSLGRPSGET. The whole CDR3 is CASSLGRPSGETQYF. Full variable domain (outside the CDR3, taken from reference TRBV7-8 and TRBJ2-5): GAGVSQSPRYKVAKRGQDVALRCDPISGHVSLFWYQQALGQGPEFLTYFQNEAQLDKSGLPSDRFFAERPEGSVSTLKIQRTQQEDSAVYLCASSLGRPSGETQYFGPGTRLLVL.